Described below is a single TCR beta chain sequence and its context. Antigen: not known. The sample belongs to a study of cytomegalovirus exposure and HLA in healthy donors. Study-wide points: Clonal expansion, a later analysis showed, was greater in HLA-associated TCR beta chains than in equally common others.

Both 60 Vbeta primers and 13 Jbeta primers went into the PCR. The assay was immunoSEQ multiplex PCR, and TCRdb's table has in-frame clones only and misses some. The sample carries 150,000 to 200,000 clones, over 70% recorded once. This CDR3 is 16 amino acids long. Germline V gene data show CDR1 as SGHAT and CDR2 as FQNNGV. The trim removed 5 bases at V and 2 bases at J, leaving 9 bases unmatched. V is TRBV11-2 and J is TRBJ2-7; 10 bases match TRBD1. Material for sequencing was PBMCs. The clonotype comes from a man aged 25 to 40 in good health and CMV-seropositive. CDR3 coding DNA: TGTGCCAGCAGCCCACTCTGGACAGGGGGTACCTACGAGCAGTACTTC. This gives the protein CASSPLWTGGTYEQYF.